This T cell receptor beta chain was observed in a study of CD8 T cells in ankylosing spondylitis. The CDR3 sequence is 16 residues long. The junction had 12 bases not matched to a gene; V was cut back by 4 bases and J by 5 bases. CDR1 and CDR2 (germline): SGHKS, YYEKEE (reference sequence). This clonotype was picked up a small number of times. The antigen remains unidentified. Study-level results: Disease-associated clones were CD8+ and fairly uncommon in peripheral blood. A TCR beta motif of fewer than 10 highly homologous variants seemed to mark ankylosing spondylitis blood. According to the report, clones linked to the disease were significantly enriched in matched synovial fluid samples taken from ankylosing spondylitis patients.

Quantitative barcoded 5'-RACE was used to prepare TCR beta libraries. MiXCR was run by TCRdb on the 5' RACE reads, yielding one entry per CDR3 protein. The sample records over 600,000 distinct CDR3 sequences, roughly 19% being singletons. This TCR was recovered from a male donor with ankylosing spondylitis. The chain employs TRBV5-5 and TRBJ2-5, with 9 bases lining up with TRBD1. Sequencing was carried out using blood, either unsorted or a sorted T cell fraction (not recorded which). CDR3 sequence: CASSPRWGQGLETQYF. CDR3 coding DNA: TGTGCCAGCAGCCCGCGTTGGGGACAGGGTTTGGAGACCCAGTACTTC.